The 30 T cell receptor beta chains presented below share a single source sample, sequenced in a study of T cell repertoires in cytomegalovirus infection. TCRdb re-derived calls from the reads in MiXCR, one entry per CDR3 protein. The table lists 310,000 or so distinct CDR3 sequences, 25% of them singletons. Material for sequencing was PBMCs. The receptor set was obtained from a human donor in good health (CMV status not recorded). Some clones in this sample may be carry-over from other donors' samples.

The rearrangement uses TRBV28 and TRBJ1-4; the D gene is possibly TRBD1 (5 bases). The CDR3 loop spans 17 amino acids. Deletions cut 6 bases from V and 0 bases from J, with 17 bases between. The germline V gene has CDR1 MDHEN and CDR2 SYDVKM. In DNA form, the CDR3 reads TGTGCCAGCAGCCCTGTACGGACAACTGCAACTAATGAAAAACTGTTTTTT. Translated, it gives CASSPVRTTATNEKLFF.

V gene TRBV29-1 combines with J gene TRBJ2-7, with TRBD2 as a possible D gene (5 bases). Germline CDR1 and CDR2: SQVTM and ANQGSEA. V lost 4 bases to trimming and J lost 3 bases, with 10 bases between them. The CDR3 loop spans 12 amino acids. This CDR3 is CSVGRDRYEQYF. CDR3 DNA sequence: TGCAGCGTTGGACGGGATCGCTACGAGCAGTACTTC.

The V call is TRBV11-3, the J call TRBJ2-7, with 8 bases lining up with TRBD2. The germline V gene has CDR1 SGHNT and CDR2 YENEEA. The CDR3 length is 13 residues. Trimming removed 3 bases from V and 3 bases from J; junction bases left unmatched: 1. CDR3 in DNA: TGTGCCAGCAGCTTTGCGGGGGGCTACGAGCAGTACGTC. Its translation: CASSFAGGYEQYV.

The table lists this clonotype with many counts. The DNA is omitted, as the CDR3 cannot be located on it reliably, and the CDR3 follows TCRdb's listing. The chain carries TRBV7-2 and TRBJ1-5. Germline-derived CDR1 and CDR2 are SGHTA and FQGNSA. The length of the CDR3 is 15 amino acids, counting both ends. CDR3 protein: CASSLAGTSGQPQHF.

This clonotype came up many times. The CDR3 loop reads CASSLVDSSTDTQYF. CDR3 DNA sequence: TGTGCCAGCAGCTTAGTTGACTCCTCCACGGATACGCAGTATTTT. The rearrangement joins TRBV7-2 to TRBJ2-3, with unresolved D. CDR1 is SGHTA and CDR2 is FQGNSA in the germline V gene. The CDR3 length is 15 residues. The V end was cut by 1 base, the J end by 6 bases, with 14 bases between. Complete variable domain (other parts from reference TRBV7-2 and TRBJ2-3): GAGVSQSPSNKVTEKGKDVELRCDPISGHTALYWYRQSLGQGLEFLIYFQGNSAPDKSGLPSDRFSAERTGGSVSTLTIQRTQQEDSAVYLCASSLVDSSTDTQYFGPGTRLTVL.

This clonotype was detected a few times. The chain has TRBV11-2 and TRBJ2-5; 14 bases line up with TRBD2. Germline lookup yields CDR1 SGHAT and CDR2 FQNNGV. This CDR3 comprises 16 residues. The ends lost 5 bases at V and 2 bases at J; junction bases unmatched: 4. CDR3 residues: CASSGLAGGLQETQYF. CDR3 coding DNA: TGTGCCAGCAGCGGACTAGCGGGGGGCTTACAAGAGACCCAGTACTTC.

This clonotype was detected many times. V and J are TRBV7-2 and TRBJ1-2, with 8 bases identical to TRBD1. This CDR3 contains 13 residues. Germline-derived CDR1 and CDR2 are SGHTA and FQGNSA. The ends lost 2 bases at V and 8 bases at J; junction bases unmatched: 4. CDR3 in amino acids: CASSLLQGAGYTF. CDR3 bases: TGTGCCAGCAGCTTATTGCAGGGGGCGGGCTACACCTTC.

Ten or more counts support this clonotype. The rearrangement uses TRBV7-2 and TRBJ1-3; D unclear. Germline assignment: CDR1 SGHTA and CDR2 FQGNSA. V lost 5 bases to trimming and J lost 4 bases, with 6 bases between them. The CDR3 consists of 12 residues. CDR3 protein: CASSPPGNTIYF. DNA for the CDR3: TGTGCCAGCAGCCCCCCAGGAAACACCATATATTTT.

This clonotype was counted at least ten times. This sequence joins TRBV29-1 and TRBJ2-3; TRBD2 aligns across 8 bases. V was clipped by 1 base and J by 2 bases; unmatched bases: 2. The CDR3 length is 14 residues. Germline assignment: CDR1 SQVTM and CDR2 ANQGSEA. The CDR3: CSVEVLAATDTQYF. The CDR3, as DNA: TGCAGCGTTGAAGTACTAGCGGCCACAGATACGCAGTATTTT.

The chain has TRBV30 and TRBJ2-2; 9 bases are a match to TRBD2. Germline V CDR1 and CDR2: GTSNPN, SVGIG (reference sequence). The CDR3 is 21 amino acids. J gave up 2 bases and V 0 bases, and 19 bases lay outside the gene matches. The CDR3 loop is CAWSVRWSGRHPDINTGELFF. The CDR3 DNA follows: TGTGCCTGGAGTGTACGTTGGAGCGGGAGGCATCCAGACATTAACACCGGGGAGCTGTTTTTT.

This clonotype was seen ten or more times. The chain has TRBV7-2 and TRBJ1-4; D unclear. This CDR3 contains 14 residues. V lost 5 bases and J lost 8, with 15 bases in between. CDR1 and CDR2 (germline): SGHTA, FQGNSA. CDR3 amino acids: CASSPGEGWEKLFF. CDR3 DNA sequence: TGTGCCAGCAGCCCCGGGGAAGGATGGGAAAAACTGTTTTTT.

This clonotype appeared many times. The rearrangement links TRBV28 to TRBJ1-4; 7 bases align to TRBD1. The CDR3 has 15 amino acids. The V segment lost 6 bases and the J segment 5 bases; nucleotides outside the gene matches: 9. Germline CDR1 is MDHEN and CDR2 is SYDVKM. CDR3 protein: CASRPGDSSNEKLFF. In DNA, the CDR3 is TGTGCCAGCAGACCCGGGGACAGCTCCAATGAAAAACTGTTTTTT.

This chain connects TRBV10-3 to TRBJ2-4, with 10 bases lining up with TRBD2. The V segment lost 0 bases and the J segment 6 bases; nucleotides outside the gene matches: 8. Germline lookup yields CDR1 ENHRY and CDR2 SYGVKD. CDR3 length equals 17 residues. The CDR3 here is CAISESASGRGINIQYF. CDR3 nucleotides: TGTGCCATCAGTGAGTCGGCTAGCGGGAGAGGGATAAACATTCAGTACTTC.

The chain recombines TRBV29-1 with TRBJ2-2; no reliable D call. Trimming shortened V by 4 bases and J by 0 bases, and 9 bases separated the two germline ends. CDR3 length: 14 amino acids. Germline V gives CDR1 SQVTM, CDR2 ANQGSEA. CDR3 sequence (DNA): TGCAGCGTTGTAGTATGGTCGAACACCGGGGAGCTGTTTTTT. Encoded protein: CSVVVWSNTGELFF.

There are many counts of this clonotype. This sequence joins TRBV7-2 and TRBJ2-3; 7 bases match TRBD2. This CDR3 has 15 residues. The ends lost 4 bases at V and 0 bases at J; junction bases unmatched: 4. The germline gives CDR1 SGHTA, CDR2 FQGNSA. This CDR3 reads CASSWGGDSTDTQYF. CDR3 bases: TGTGCCAGCAGCTGGGGGGGGGACAGCACAGATACGCAGTATTTT.

The rearrangement joins TRBV14 to TRBJ1-1, with unresolved D. Germline values: CDR1 SGHDN, CDR2 FVKESK. Trimming pared 0 bases from V and 8 bases from J, leaving 10 bases between. The CDR3 covers 13 residues. The CDR3 coding sequence is TGTGCCAGCAGCCAAGATCTTAATGGGGAAGCTTTCTTT. This gives the protein CASSQDLNGEAFF.

This clonotype was observed at least ten times. The chain is built from TRBV7-2 and TRBJ1-2; 8 bases match TRBD1. CDR3 length: 13 amino acids. With 5 bases clipped from V and 4 bases from J, the junction kept 3 bases outside the gene matches. From germline, CDR1 is SGHTA and CDR2 FQGNSA. CDR3 sequence reads: CASSRTGLYGYTF. CDR3 DNA sequence: TGTGCCAGCAGCCGGACAGGGCTCTATGGCTACACCTTC.

This clonotype was seen a few times. This chain connects TRBV27 to TRBJ1-5, with D unclear. The CDR3 runs to 15 residues. V shed 1 base and J shed 0 bases, with 7 bases lying between them. Looked up from germline, CDR1 is MNHEY and CDR2 is SMNVEV (reference sequence). The CDR3 loop is CASSLLGYSNQPQHF. The CDR3 coding sequence is TGTGCCAGCAGTTTATTAGGATATAGCAATCAGCCCCAGCATTTT.

CDR3 DNA sequence: TGTGCCTGGAGTGTTGCTAGCCACGAGCAGTACTTC. It specifies CAWSVASHEQYF. The chain links TRBV30 to TRBJ2-7, with D maybe TRBD2 (5 bases). Per the germline V gene, CDR1 is GTSNPN and CDR2 is SVGIG (reference sequence). V was cut by 0 bases and J by 5 bases, with 8 bases left in between. The CDR3 consists of 12 residues.

This clonotype was observed a few times. V and J are TRBV12-3 or TRBV12-4 and TRBJ1-5; 7 nucleotides line up with TRBD1. The CDR3 spans 15 residues. Trimming removed 5 bases from V and 2 bases from J; junction bases left unmatched: 6. As DNA, the CDR3 is TGTGCCAGCAGTCCCGGACAGGTTGGCAATCAGCCCCAGCATTTT. It translates to CASSPGQVGNQPQHF.

The chain has TRBV29-1 and TRBJ2-3, with TRBD1 matching 8 bases. V trimming: 4 bases; J trimming: 0 bases; junction bases outside the gene matches: 3. Germline loops: CDR1 SQVTM, CDR2 ANQGSEA. This CDR3 contains 14 residues. CDR3 region: CSVGQGSSTDTQYF. In DNA form, the CDR3 reads TGCAGCGTTGGACAGGGGTCTAGCACAGATACGCAGTATTTT.

This clonotype was seen ten or more times. The genes are TRBV7-2 and TRBJ2-1; no firm D call. The CDR3 runs 14 residues. The V gene's germline CDR1 is SGHTA and CDR2 FQGNSA. Trimming cost V 1 base and J 7 bases, with 11 bases left between them. The CDR3 DNA is TGTGCCAGCAGCTTAGTCAAGTTCCCAAATGAGCAGTTCTTC. Protein: CASSLVKFPNEQFF.

The count of this clonotype is one. A much larger clonotype is one base distant, so this may be a read error. The chain uses TRBV7-9 and TRBJ1-1, with 10 bases aligning to TRBD1. The germline V gene encodes CDR1 SEHNR and CDR2 FQNEAQ (reference sequence). The CDR3 consists of 15 residues. J was trimmed by 1 base and V by 4 bases; bases with no gene match: 3. The CDR3 loop is CASSSGQGTNTEAFF. DNA for the CDR3: TGTGCCAGCAGCTCGGGACAGGGGACGAACACTGAAGCTTTCTTT.

This rearrangement joins TRBV7-2 to TRBJ1-6; tentatively, D is TRBD1 (6 bases). V was clipped by 6 bases and J by 9 bases, with 21 bases between them. The germline V gene has CDR1 SGHTA and CDR2 FQGNSA. CDR3 size: 16 residues. The CDR3 DNA sequence: TGTGCCAGCAGTTCTTTCCCGCGGGGGGCGGTTTCACCCCTCCACTTT. It is translated as CASSSFPRGAVSPLHF. The entire variable domain, with the rest obtained from reference TRBV7-2 and TRBJ1-6, is as follows: GAGVSQSPSNKVTEKGKDVELRCDPISGHTALYWYRQSLGQGLEFLIYFQGNSAPDKSGLPSDRFSAERTGGSVSTLTIQRTQQEDSAVYLCASSSFPRGAVSPLHFGNGTRLTVT.

This chain uses TRBV28 with TRBJ1-5; TRBD1 matches 8 bases. Germline trimming cut 5 bases from V and 6 bases from J; bases unmatched to any gene: 6. The CDR3 extends over 14 amino acids. CDR1 MDHEN and CDR2 SYDVKM come from the germline V gene. CDR3 bases: TGTGCCAGCAGTGGGCAGGGGGCAATTCAGCCCCAGCATTTT. This gives the protein CASSGQGAIQPQHF.

This clonotype was counted between two and nine times. The chain recombines TRBV6-5 with TRBJ1-5, with D possibly being TRBD1 (6 bases). Trimming stripped 2 bases from V and 7 bases from J, with 12 bases between. CDR3 size: 14 residues. Germline assignment: CDR1 MNHEY and CDR2 SVGAGI. The CDR3 DNA reads TGTGCCAGCAGTTACGCCCAGGGGAGACAGCCCCAGCATTTT. This sequence encodes CASSYAQGRQPQHF.

The V gene is TRBV7-9, the J gene TRBJ2-1; D is unresolved. CDR1 and CDR2 (germline): SEHNR, FQNEAQ (reference sequence). The CDR3 is 15 amino acids. V shed 5 bases and J shed 5 bases, with 16 bases lying between them. DNA of the CDR3: TGTGCCAGCAGCCCCCATTTGGTGTCCCACAATGAGCAGTTCTTC. As protein: CASSPHLVSHNEQFF.

This clonotype was seen only a few times. The chain combines TRBV28 with TRBJ1-6; weak D call: TRBD1 (6 bases). The CDR3 is made up of 11 amino acids. CDR1 MDHEN and CDR2 SYDVKM come from the germline V gene. The ends were cut back, 5 bases at V and 14 bases at J, with 10 bases in the middle. The CDR3 loop is CASSPRQALHF. For the CDR3, the DNA is TGTGCCAGCAGTCCGAGACAGGCCCTCCACTTT.

The chain recombines TRBV28 with TRBJ1-1; maybe TRBD1 (5 bases). The CDR3 sequence is 14 residues long. V was trimmed by 11 bases and J by 6 bases, leaving 22 bases between them. Germline CDR1 reads MDHEN; CDR2 reads SYDVKM. The DNA for the CDR3 is TGTGCCCTACGTGGGGGGGGAGTTTTAGCTGAAGCTTTCTTT. This sequence encodes CALRGGGVLAEAFF.

The genes are TRBV5-6 and TRBJ1-1; 9 bases match TRBD1. The junction had 9 bases not matched to a gene; V was cut back by 2 bases and J by 4 bases. CDR1 is SGHDT and CDR2 is YYEEEE in the germline V gene. The CDR3 consists of 16 residues. The CDR3 sequence: CASSLRSGTGFTEAFF. CDR3 DNA sequence: TGTGCCAGCAGCTTAAGATCCGGGACAGGGTTCACTGAAGCTTTCTTT.